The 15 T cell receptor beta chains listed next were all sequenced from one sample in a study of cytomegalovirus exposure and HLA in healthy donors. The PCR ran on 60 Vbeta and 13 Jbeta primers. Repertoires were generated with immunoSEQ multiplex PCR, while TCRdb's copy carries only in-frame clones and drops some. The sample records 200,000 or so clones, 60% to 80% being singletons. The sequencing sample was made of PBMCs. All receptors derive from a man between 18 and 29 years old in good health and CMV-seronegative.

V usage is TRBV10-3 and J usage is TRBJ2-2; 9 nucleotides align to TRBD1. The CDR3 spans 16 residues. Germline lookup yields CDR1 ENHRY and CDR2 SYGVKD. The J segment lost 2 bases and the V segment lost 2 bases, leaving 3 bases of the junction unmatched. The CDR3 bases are TGTGCCATCAGTGAGCCGGACAGGGGAAACACCGGGGAGCTGTTTTTT. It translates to CAISEPDRGNTGELFF.

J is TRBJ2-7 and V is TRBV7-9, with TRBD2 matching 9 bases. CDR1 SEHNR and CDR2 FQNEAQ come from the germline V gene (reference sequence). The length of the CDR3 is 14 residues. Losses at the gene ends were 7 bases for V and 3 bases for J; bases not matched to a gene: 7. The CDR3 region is CASTSSGDLYEQYF. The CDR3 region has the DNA TGTGCCAGCACCTCTAGCGGGGATCTCTACGAGCAGTACTTC.

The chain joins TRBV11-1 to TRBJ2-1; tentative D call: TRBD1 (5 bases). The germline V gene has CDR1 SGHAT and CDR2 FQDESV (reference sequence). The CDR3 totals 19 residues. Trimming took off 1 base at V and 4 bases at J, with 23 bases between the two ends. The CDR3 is CASSLDWVRQGIEYNEQFF. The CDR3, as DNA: TGTGCCAGCAGCTTAGATTGGGTTAGGCAGGGAATAGAATACAATGAGCAGTTCTTC.

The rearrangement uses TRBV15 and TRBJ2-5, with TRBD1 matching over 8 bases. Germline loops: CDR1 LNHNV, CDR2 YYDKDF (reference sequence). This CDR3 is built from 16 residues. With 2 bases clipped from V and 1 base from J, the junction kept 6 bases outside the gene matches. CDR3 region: CATSRSGQGGQETQYF. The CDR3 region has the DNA TGTGCCACCAGCAGATCTGGACAGGGAGGCCAAGAGACCCAGTACTTC.

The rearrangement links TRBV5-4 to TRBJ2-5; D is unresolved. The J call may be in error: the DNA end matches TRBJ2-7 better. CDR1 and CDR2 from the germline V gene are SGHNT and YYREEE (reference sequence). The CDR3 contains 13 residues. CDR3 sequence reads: CASRRNRDYEQYF. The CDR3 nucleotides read TGTGCCAGCAGGAGGAACCGAGACTACGAGCAGTACTTC.

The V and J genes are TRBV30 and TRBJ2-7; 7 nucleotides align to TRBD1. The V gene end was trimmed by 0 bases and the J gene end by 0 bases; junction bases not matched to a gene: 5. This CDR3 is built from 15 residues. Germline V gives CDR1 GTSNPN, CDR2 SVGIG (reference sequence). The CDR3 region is CAWSVSQGFSYEQYF. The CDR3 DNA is TGTGCCTGGAGTGTGTCACAGGGGTTCTCCTACGAGCAGTACTTC.

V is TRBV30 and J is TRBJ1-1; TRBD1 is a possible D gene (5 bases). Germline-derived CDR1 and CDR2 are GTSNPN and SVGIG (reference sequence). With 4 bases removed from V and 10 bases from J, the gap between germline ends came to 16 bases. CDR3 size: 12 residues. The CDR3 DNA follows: TGTGCCTGGACAGGGCCCCACGTGGGAGCTTTCTTT. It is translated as CAWTGPHVGAFF.

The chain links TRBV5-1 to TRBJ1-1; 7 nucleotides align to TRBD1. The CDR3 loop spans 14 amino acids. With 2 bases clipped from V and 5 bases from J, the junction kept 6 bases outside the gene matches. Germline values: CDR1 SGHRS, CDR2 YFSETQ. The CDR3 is CASSFGQVNTEAFF. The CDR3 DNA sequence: TGCGCCAGCAGCTTTGGACAGGTTAATACTGAAGCTTTCTTT. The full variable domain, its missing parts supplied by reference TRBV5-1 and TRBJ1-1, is KAGVTQTPRYLIKTRGQQVTLSCSPISGHRSVSWYQQTPGQGLQFLFEYFSETQRNKGNFPGRFSGRQFSNSRSEMNVSTLELGDSALYLCASSFGQVNTEAFFGQGTRLTVV.

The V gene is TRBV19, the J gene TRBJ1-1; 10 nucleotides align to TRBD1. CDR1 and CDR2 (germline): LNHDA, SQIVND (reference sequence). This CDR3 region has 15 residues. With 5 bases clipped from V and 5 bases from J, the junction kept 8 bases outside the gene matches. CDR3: CASSVDRGRRTEAFF. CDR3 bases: TGTGCCAGTAGTGTCGACAGGGGGCGTAGGACTGAAGCTTTCTTT.

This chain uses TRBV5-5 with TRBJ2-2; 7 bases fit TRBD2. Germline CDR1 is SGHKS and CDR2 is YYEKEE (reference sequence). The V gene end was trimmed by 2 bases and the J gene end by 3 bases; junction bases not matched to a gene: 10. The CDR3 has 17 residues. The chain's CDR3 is CASSLPPSGWYTGELFF. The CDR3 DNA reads TGTGCCAGCAGCTTACCTCCTAGCGGTTGGTACACCGGGGAGCTGTTTTTT.

CDR3 nucleotides: TGTGCCAGCACCGGCTGGACTAGCGGGGGAAACATTCAGTACTTC. Translating it yields CASTGWTSGGNIQYF. This rearrangement joins TRBV28 to TRBJ2-4; 13 bases map to TRBD2. J gave up 6 bases and V 7 bases, and 6 bases lay outside the gene matches. The CDR3 runs to 15 residues. Germline V lookup: CDR1 MDHEN, CDR2 SYDVKM.

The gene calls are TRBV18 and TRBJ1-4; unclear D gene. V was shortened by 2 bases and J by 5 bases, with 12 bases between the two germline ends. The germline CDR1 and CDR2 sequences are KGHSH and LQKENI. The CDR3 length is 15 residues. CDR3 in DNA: TGTGCCAGCTCACCAGATAGTCTGGGCAATGAAAAACTGTTTTTT. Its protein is CASSPDSLGNEKLFF.

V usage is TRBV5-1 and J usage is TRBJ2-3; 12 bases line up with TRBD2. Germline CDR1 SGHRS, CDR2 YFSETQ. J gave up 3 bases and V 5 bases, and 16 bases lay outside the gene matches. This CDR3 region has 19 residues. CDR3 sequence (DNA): TGCGCCAGCAGTCTGATGGGGACTAGCGGGCTCACTCCTACAGATACGCAGTATTTT. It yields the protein CASSLMGTSGLTPTDTQYF.

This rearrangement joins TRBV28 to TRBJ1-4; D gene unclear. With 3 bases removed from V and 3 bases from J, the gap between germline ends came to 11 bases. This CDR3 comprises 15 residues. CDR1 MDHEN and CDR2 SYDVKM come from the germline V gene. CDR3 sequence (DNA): TGTGCCAGCAGTTTGCCAGGAACATCTAATGAAAAACTGTTTTTT. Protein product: CASSLPGTSNEKLFF.

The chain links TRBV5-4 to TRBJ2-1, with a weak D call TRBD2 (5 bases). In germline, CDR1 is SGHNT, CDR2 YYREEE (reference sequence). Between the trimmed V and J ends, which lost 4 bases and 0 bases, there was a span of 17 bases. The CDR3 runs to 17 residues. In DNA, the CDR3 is TGTGCCAGCAGCCCCGGGCGGGCCCAGAGCTCCTACAATGAGCAGTTCTTC. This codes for CASSPGRAQSSYNEQFF.